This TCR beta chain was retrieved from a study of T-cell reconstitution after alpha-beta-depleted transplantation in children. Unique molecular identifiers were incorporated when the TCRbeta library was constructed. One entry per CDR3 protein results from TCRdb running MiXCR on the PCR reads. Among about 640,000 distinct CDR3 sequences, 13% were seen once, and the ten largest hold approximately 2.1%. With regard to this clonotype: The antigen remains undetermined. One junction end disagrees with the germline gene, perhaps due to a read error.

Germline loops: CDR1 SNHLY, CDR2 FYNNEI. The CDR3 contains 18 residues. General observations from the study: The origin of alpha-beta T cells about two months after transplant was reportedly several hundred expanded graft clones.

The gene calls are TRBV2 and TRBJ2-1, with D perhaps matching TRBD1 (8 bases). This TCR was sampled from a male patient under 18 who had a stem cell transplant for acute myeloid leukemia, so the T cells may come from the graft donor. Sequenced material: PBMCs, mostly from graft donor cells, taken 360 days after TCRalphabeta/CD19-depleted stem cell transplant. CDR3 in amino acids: CTSSLGRGQAGSYNEQFF. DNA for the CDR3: TGTACCAGCAGTTTGGGGAGGGGACAGGCGGGTTCCTACAATGAGCAGTTCTTC.